This T cell receptor (beta chain) was sequenced in a study of T-cell reconstitution after alpha-beta-depleted transplantation in children (dated by TCRdb to the mid-2010s). About the study as a whole: Using TCR repertoire profiling, the study quantitatively followed how T-cell immune reconstitution unfolded in children after TCRalphabeta/CD19-depleted allogeneic hematopoietic cell transplantation.

This clonotype was observed a few times. Its antigen is unknown. No quality values exist for individual bases; no much larger clone is one base distant. The library was prepared using PCR. The run used an Illumina HiSeq 2500. TCR libraries were prepared with molecular barcoding, using unique molecular identifiers to normalize TCRbeta repertoire quantification. The public sequencing data were trimmed at Q25 with fastp and processed into clonotypes with MiXCR by TCRdb, which kept only in-frame beta chains. Rows matching on CDR3 protein sequence are summarized as one entry with the most common DNA and genes. The sample table lists about 500,000 distinct CDR3 sequences, about 33% of them with a count of one. Of the sample, around 2.4% is held by the ten largest clones. The V end loses 2 bases and the J end loses 0 bases, and a stretch of 11 bases separates them. CDR1 and CDR2, looked up from the germline V gene, are ENHRY and SYGVKD. Counted from cysteine to phenylalanine, this CDR3 has 15 amino acids. Kept here is only the CDR3 DNA, which spans 45 bases and is read in frame from base 1.

The rearrangement joined TRBV10-3 to TRBJ2-7; matching of 5 bases hints at TRBD2 as the D gene. The source was PBMCs from the stem cell graft donor, collected from the stem cell graft. This sequence was found in a human donor who donated a stem cell graft to a child with aplastic anemia. CDR3 protein: CAISERTPRSYEQYF. The nucleotide sequence is given as TGTGCCATCAGTGAGCGGACTCCTCGCTCCTACGAGCAGTACTTC.